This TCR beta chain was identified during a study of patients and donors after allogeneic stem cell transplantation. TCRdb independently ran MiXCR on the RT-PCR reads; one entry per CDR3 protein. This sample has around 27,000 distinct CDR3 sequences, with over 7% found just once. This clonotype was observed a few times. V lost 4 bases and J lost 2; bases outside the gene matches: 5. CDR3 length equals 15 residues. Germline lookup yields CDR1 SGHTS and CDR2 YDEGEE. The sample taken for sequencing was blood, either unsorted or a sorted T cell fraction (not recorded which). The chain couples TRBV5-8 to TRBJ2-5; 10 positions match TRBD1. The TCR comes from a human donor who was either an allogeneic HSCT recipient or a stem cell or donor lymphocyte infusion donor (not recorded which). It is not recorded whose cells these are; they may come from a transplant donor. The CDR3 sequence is CASSRDRGRQETQYF. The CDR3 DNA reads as TGTGCCAGCAGCCGGGACAGGGGTCGACAAGAGACCCAGTACTTC.